Listed below are T cell receptor beta chains from one sample, sequenced in a study of blood T cell repertoires in COVID-19. Sequencing used immunoSEQ multiplex PCR; TCRdb keeps in-frame clones, though not all of them. The sample yields under 60,000 clones, around 80% seen once. Source material: peripheral blood. The receptors were gathered from a man in his 60s with acute or convalescent COVID-19. CDR3s include the opening cysteine and the closing phenylalanine or tryptophan. D genes are given only for firm matches. Expanded clones get a size class; other rows say once, few or many, or leave the size out.

clone_size d_call j_call v_call cdr3_aa cdr3_nt
once NA TRBJ1-5 TRBV19 CASSILISNQPQHF TGTGCCAGTAGTATACTTATCAGCAATCAGCCCCAGCATTTT
NA TRBD1 TRBJ1-4 TRBV29-1 CSVQQGVGEKLFF TGCAGCGTGCAACAGGGGGTTGGGGAAAAACTGTTTTTT
NA NA TRBJ1-4 TRBV11-2 CASSPKGGQWAEKLFF TGTGCCAGCAGCCCGAAGGGTGGACAGTGGGCTGAAAAACTGTTTTTT
NA NA TRBJ1-6 TRBV12-3/TRBV12-4 CASAVFNSPLHF TGTGCATCAGCGGTGTTCAATTCACCCCTCCACTTT
once TRBD1 TRBJ1-2 TRBV7-2 CASSSGGYYGYTF TGTGCCAGCAGCTCAGGGGGCTACTATGGCTACACCTTC
NA TRBD1 TRBJ1-2 TRBV27 CASKPGQGVGYTF TGTGCCAGCAAACCGGGACAGGGCGTTGGCTACACCTTC
NA NA TRBJ1-2 TRBV5-1 CASSLAPEDGYTF TGCGCCAGCAGCTTGGCCCCTGAGGATGGCTACACCTTC
NA TRBD1 TRBJ1-6 TRBV5-8 CANRPGQGLLGMDSPLHF TGTGCCAACAGACCGGGACAGGGTCTTCTGGGTATGGATTCACCCCTCCACTTT
NA NA TRBJ2-5 TRBV12-3/TRBV12-4 CASSLEGGTQYF TGTGCCAGCAGTTTAGAGGGAGGGACCCAGTACTTC
NA NA TRBJ1-1 TRBV29-1 CSGQGFWGVNTEAFF TGCAGCGGTCAAGGGTTTTGGGGGGTGAACACTGAAGCTTTCTTT
NA NA TRBJ1-6 TRBV6-1 CASSDRAKNSPLHF TGTGCCAGCAGTGACAGGGCTAAGAATTCACCCCTCCACTTT
NA TRBD1 TRBJ1-1 TRBV6-2/TRBV6-3 CASSYPLRTGRDTEAFF TGTGCCAGCAGTTACCCACTTCGGACAGGGAGGGACACTGAAGCTTTCTTT
NA NA TRBJ1-1 TRBV7-3 CASSLMGGTEAFF TGTGCCAGCAGCTTAATGGGGGGGACTGAAGCTTTCTTT
NA TRBD1 TRBJ2-3 TRBV7-2 CASSLVGDRGLGTYTQYF TGTGCCAGCAGCTTAGTTGGGGACAGGGGGCTTGGGACTTATACGCAGTATTTT
NA TRBD1 TRBJ1-2 TRBV5-4 CASSGGQGPNYGYTF TGTGCCAGCAGCGGGGGACAGGGACCAAACTATGGCTACACCTTC
NA NA TRBJ1-1 TRBV19 CASSIDVGRRAEAFF TGTGCCAGTAGTATAGATGTGGGGCGTAGGGCTGAAGCTTTCTTT
NA TRBD2 TRBJ2-1 TRBV5-1 CASSLIMRLAGLGSSYNEQFF TGCGCCAGCAGCTTGATCATGAGACTAGCGGGTTTGGGAAGCTCCTACAATGAGCAGTTCTTC
NA NA TRBJ1-1 TRBV12-3/TRBV12-4 CASSFQWNTEAFF TGTGCCAGCAGTTTCCAGTGGAACACTGAAGCTTTCTTT
few TRBD1 TRBJ1-6 TRBV6-4 CASSDSSSGGRNLYNSPLHF TGTGCCAGCAGTGACTCGAGCTCAGGGGGCCGAAACCTCTATAATTCACCCCTCCACTTT
NA TRBD1 TRBJ1-2 TRBV12-3/TRBV12-4 CASSMDRAYGYTF TGTGCCAGCAGCATGGACAGGGCCTATGGCTACACCTTC
NA NA TRBJ1-2 TRBV18 CASSSTGLSYGYTF TGTGCCAGCTCATCCACAGGTCTTAGCTATGGCTACACCTTC
NA NA TRBJ1-3 TRBV30 CAWTDSGNTIYF TGTGCCTGGACAGACTCTGGAAACACCATATATTTT
once NA TRBJ1-2 TRBV2 CASSTNYGYTF TGTGCCAGCAGCACAAACTATGGCTACACCTTC
NA NA TRBJ1-5 TRBV30 CAWSGTFNQPQHF TGTGCCTGGAGTGGGACATTCAATCAGCCCCAGCATTTT
NA NA TRBJ2-7 TRBV19 CASSIGGSYEQYF TGTGCCAGTAGTATAGGAGGGTCCTACGAGCAGTACTTC
NA TRBD2 TRBJ2-5 TRBV24-1 CATSAFGSGGSQGQYF TGTGCCACCAGTGCTTTTGGTAGCGGGGGGTCCCAGGGACAGTACTTC
NA NA TRBJ1-1 TRBV5-1 CASSFQEGTEAFF TGCGCCAGCAGCTTCCAGGAAGGCACTGAAGCTTTCTTT
NA NA TRBJ1-1 TRBV9 CASSVASGSEAFF TGTGCCAGCAGCGTAGCTTCAGGGTCTGAAGCTTTCTTT
NA NA TRBJ1-6 TRBV27 CASTLSPLGSPLHF TGTGCCAGCACTCTCTCCCCCCTGGGCTCACCCCTCCACTTT
NA NA TRBJ1-2 TRBV19 CASSRRGGYTF TGTGCCAGTAGTCGCAGGGGCGGCTACACCTTC
NA NA TRBJ2-5 TRBV21-1 CASSSGTSGGAETQYF TGTGCCAGCAGCTCCGGGACTAGCGGGGGGGCAGAGACCCAGTACTTC
NA TRBD2 TRBJ2-1 TRBV9 CASSRGGGAFSPYNEQFF TGTGCCAGCAGCCGTGGCGGGGGGGCCTTTTCCCCCTACAATGAGCAGTTCTTC
NA TRBD1 TRBJ1-2 TRBV14 CASSHDNRGYGYTF TGTGCCAGCAGCCATGATAACAGGGGGTATGGCTACACCTTC
NA TRBD1 TRBJ2-7 TRBV2 CASSEVRGTGSSYEQYF TGTGCCAGCAGTGAAGTCCGCGGGACAGGGAGCTCCTACGAGCAGTACTTC
NA TRBD1 TRBJ2-7 TRBV10-3 CATGDSTHSYEQYF TGTGCCACAGGGGACAGTACTCACTCCTACGAGCAGTACTTC
NA TRBD2 TRBJ2-5 TRBV30 CAFTQGSSGQETQYF TGTGCCTTTACCCAGGGGTCTAGCGGGCAAGAGACCCAGTACTTC
NA NA TRBJ1-5 TRBV5-1 CASSLAVLWVPASQPQHF TGCGCCAGCAGCTTGGCCGTTTTATGGGTCCCCGCTAGCCAGCCCCAGCATTTT
NA NA TRBJ2-5 TRBV7-3 CASSPGSPPETQYF TGTGCCAGCAGCCCCGGGAGCCCTCCAGAGACCCAGTACTTC
once NA TRBJ1-1 TRBV21-1 CASSKDGTVNTEAFF TGTGCCAGCAGCAAAGATGGGACAGTTAACACTGAAGCTTTCTTT
NA NA TRBJ1-2 TRBV6-5 CASRPTQQANYGYTF TGTGCCAGCAGGCCCACCCAACAGGCTAACTATGGCTACACCTTC
NA NA TRBJ1-1 TRBV3-1/TRBV3-2 CASSQEPGFNTEAFF TGTGCCAGCAGCCAAGAACCGGGGTTCAACACTGAAGCTTTCTTT
NA TRBD1 TRBJ2-5 TRBV27 CASSPGTGMKTQYF TGTGCCAGCAGTCCAGGGACAGGGATGAAGACCCAGTACTTC
NA NA TRBJ1-3 TRBV5-8 CASSPYGNTIYF TGTGCCAGCAGCCCCTATGGAAACACCATATATTTT
NA NA TRBJ2-1 TRBV4-1 CASSQQGRDYNEQFF TGCGCCAGCAGCCAACAAGGGCGGGATTACAATGAGCAGTTCTTC
NA NA TRBJ1-1 TRBV19 CASSIYGGAPEAFF TGTGCCAGTAGTATATATGGAGGTGCCCCTGAAGCTTTCTTT
NA TRBD1 TRBJ1-5 TRBV4-1 CASSQDPGRGYNQPQHF TGCGCCAGCAGCCAAGATCCGGGCAGGGGGTACAATCAGCCCCAGCATTTT
NA NA TRBJ2-2 TRBV19 CAGGANTGELFF TGTGCGGGGGGGGCTAACACCGGGGAGCTGTTTTTT
NA NA TRBJ1-6 TRBV14 CASSQGRSPLHF TGTGCCAGCTCCCAGGGGAGATCACCCCTCCACTTT
NA TRBD1 TRBJ1-2 TRBV2 CASSEGQGEDYGYTF TGTGCCAGCAGTGAGGGACAGGGAGAGGACTATGGCTACACCTTC
medium-sized TRBD1 TRBJ1-2 TRBV12-3/TRBV12-4 CASSGGQLNGYTF TGTGCCAGCAGTGGGGGACAGCTAAATGGCTACACCTTC
NA TRBD2 TRBJ2-5 TRBV4-1 CASSQVAGGRETQYF TGCGCCAGCAGCCAAGTAGCGGGGGGCAGGGAGACCCAGTACTTC